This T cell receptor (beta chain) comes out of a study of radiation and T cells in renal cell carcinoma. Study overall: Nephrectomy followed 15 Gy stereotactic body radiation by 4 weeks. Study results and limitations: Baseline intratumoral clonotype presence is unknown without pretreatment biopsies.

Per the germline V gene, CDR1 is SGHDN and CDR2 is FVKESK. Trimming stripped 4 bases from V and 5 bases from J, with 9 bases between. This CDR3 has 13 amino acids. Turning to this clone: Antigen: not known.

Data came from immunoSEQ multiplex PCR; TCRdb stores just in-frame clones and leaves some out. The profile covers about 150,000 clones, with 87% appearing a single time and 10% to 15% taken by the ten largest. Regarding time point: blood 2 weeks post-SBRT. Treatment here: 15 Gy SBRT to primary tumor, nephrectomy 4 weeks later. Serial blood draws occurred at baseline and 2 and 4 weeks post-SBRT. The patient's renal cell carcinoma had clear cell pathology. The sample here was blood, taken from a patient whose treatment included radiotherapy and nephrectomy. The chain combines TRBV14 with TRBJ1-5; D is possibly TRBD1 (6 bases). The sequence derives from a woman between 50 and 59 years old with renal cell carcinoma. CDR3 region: CASSRQVHQPQHF. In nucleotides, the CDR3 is TGTGCCAGCAGCCGACAGGTACATCAGCCCCAGCATTTT.